This TCR beta chain was recorded in a study of cytomegalovirus exposure and HLA in healthy donors. Primers for the PCR totalled 60 Vbeta and 13 Jbeta. The assay was immunoSEQ multiplex PCR, and TCRdb's table has in-frame clones only and misses some. The top ten clones hold approximately 0.87% of a sample with about 170,000 clones, 82% of them seen once. Germline V gene data show CDR1 as MDHEN and CDR2 as SYDVKM. V trimming: 3 bases; J trimming: 0 bases; junction bases outside the gene matches: 8. The CDR3 has 18 residues. The TCR comes from a girl aged 2 to 9 in good health and CMV-seropositive. The sequenced sample was PBMCs. The chain is built from TRBV28 and TRBJ2-3, with 11 bases identical to TRBD2. DNA of the CDR3: TGTGCCAGCAGTTTGGGACTAGCGGTAACTTCTAGCACAGATACGCAGTATTTT. Protein: CASSLGLAVTSSTDTQYF. Filled out from reference TRBV28 and TRBJ2-3, the complete variable domain reads DVKVTQSSRYLVKRTGEKVFLECVQDMDHENMFWYRQDPGLGLRLIYFSYDVKMKEKGDIPEGYSVSREKKERFSLILESASTNQTSMYLCASSLGLAVTSSTDTQYFGPGTRLTVL.